A selection of T cell receptor beta chains follows, all from one sample in a study of regulatory T cells in long-lasting Graves disease. TCRdb reanalysed the multiplex PCR reads using MiXCR and keeps one entry per CDR3 protein. The data show about 470,000 distinct CDR3 sequences, with about a fifth seen just once and 6.5% to 10% held by the top ten. The sequenced sample was peripheral blood mononuclear cells (PBMCs), obtained when the disease was refractory, from a patient treated with antithyroid drugs. These receptors came from a female donor with Graves disease. Each CDR3 is given with its conserved first and last residue. The D gene is left open where the match is weak. Some rows have no size entry. The others give once, few or many, or a class for an expanded clone.

v_call	j_call	clone_size	d_call	cdr3_aa	cdr3_nt
TRBV28	TRBJ1-1	many	NA	CASSLYPTGMNTEAFF	TGTGCCAGCAGTCTCTACCCGACAGGTATGAACACTGAAGCTTTCTTT
TRBV28	TRBJ1-2	many	NA	CASSSPGVGGYTF	TGTGCCAGCAGTTCTCCAGGTGTCGGTGGCTACACCTTC
TRBV20-1	TRBJ2-3	many	TRBD2	CSARKGLADTDTQYF	TGCAGTGCTAGAAAGGGACTAGCGGACACAGATACGCAGTATTTT
TRBV5-1	TRBJ2-1	NA	TRBD1	CASNSGTGGGWNEQFF	TGTGCCAGCAACTCCGGGACAGGGGGAGGTTGGAATGAGCAGTTCTTC
TRBV5-1	TRBJ2-2	NA	TRBD1	CTSSLGQPNTGELFF	TGCACCAGCAGCCTGGGACAGCCGAACACCGGGGAGCTGTTTTTT
TRBV29-1	TRBJ1-3	NA	NA	CSVEEGTAGNTIYF	TGCAGCGTTGAAGAGGGGACGGCTGGAAACACCATATATTTT
TRBV11-1	TRBJ2-5	many	TRBD2	CASSPGLAGVSGETQYF	TGTGCCAGCAGCCCAGGACTAGCGGGAGTCTCTGGGGAGACCCAGTACTTC
TRBV28	TRBJ1-5	many	NA	CASKRPYSNQPQHF	TGTGCCAGCAAACGACCGTATAGCAATCAGCCCCAGCATTTT
TRBV18	TRBJ2-7	many	TRBD2	CASSPPAGGAYEQYF	TGTGCCAGCTCACCACCCGCGGGAGGCGCCTACGAGCAGTACTTC
TRBV6-1	TRBJ1-1	many	NA	CASSEADGGMNTEAFF	TGTGCCAGCAGTGAAGCAGATGGGGGTATGAACACTGAAGCTTTCTTT
TRBV5-1	TRBJ2-3	NA	NA	CASSSLSERGADTQYF	TGCGCCAGCAGCTCCTTAAGCGAAAGAGGAGCAGATACGCAGTATTTT
TRBV28	TRBJ2-1	NA	NA	CASSWLVSAAYNEQFF	TGTGCCAGCAGCTGGTTGGTTAGCGCGGCCTACAATGAGCAGTTCTTC
TRBV7-3	TRBJ2-5	NA	NA	CASSVLATETQYF	TGTGCCAGCAGCGTCCTAGCGACCGAGACCCAGTACTTC
TRBV20-1	TRBJ2-7	few	TRBD2	CSAPSVTSGSSYEQYF	TGCAGTGCTCCGAGCGTTACTAGCGGCTCCTCCTACGAGCAGTACTTC
TRBV28	TRBJ2-3	few	NA	CASSPGDTQYF	TGTGCCAGCTCACCGGGGGATACGCAGTATTTT
TRBV20-1	TRBJ2-2	few	NA	CSARDWTAGANTGELFF	TGCAGTGCTAGAGATTGGACGGCAGGGGCGAACACCGGGGAGCTGTTTTTT
TRBV7-2	TRBJ2-3	NA	TRBD2	CASSLALAGADTQYF	TGTGCCAGCAGCTTAGCGCTAGCGGGAGCAGATACGCAGTATTTT
TRBV10-3	TRBJ2-3	NA	NA	CAISISGPTDTQYF	TGTGCCATCAGCATTAGCGGCCCCACAGATACGCAGTATTTT
TRBV12-3/TRBV12-4	TRBJ1-6	many	NA	CASGVTGASNSPLHF	TGTGCCAGCGGTGTAACAGGCGCCTCTAATTCACCCCTCCACTTT
TRBV19	TRBJ1-2	NA	NA	CASSITDSHYGYTF	TGTGCCAGTAGTATAACGGACAGCCACTATGGCTACACCTTC
TRBV6-1	TRBJ1-2	few	NA	CASRRSLGAGYTF	TGTGCCAGCAGGAGGAGCCTCGGGGCGGGCTACACCTTC
TRBV5-1	TRBJ2-7	few	NA	CASSLNLMASYEQYF	TGCGCCAGCAGCTTGAATCTTATGGCTTCCTACGAGCAGTACTTC
TRBV7-9	TRBJ2-7	few	NA	CASREFSGDEQYF	TGTGCCAGCAGGGAATTTTCGGGCGACGAGCAGTACTTC
TRBV7-2	TRBJ2-2	many	NA	CASSLDPVGPPGTGELFF	TGTGCCAGCAGCTTAGATCCAGTCGGGCCGCCCGGGACCGGGGAGCTGTTTTTT
TRBV6-2/TRBV6-3	TRBJ2-5	few	NA	CASSSTTETQYF	TGTGCCAGCAGTTCGACGACGGAGACCCAGTACTTC
TRBV20-1	TRBJ2-7	NA	NA	CSATPGSPSYEQYF	TGCAGTGCTACGCCGGGGTCTCCGTCCTACGAGCAGTACTTC